Below are 4 T cell receptor beta chains sequenced from a single sample in a study of cytomegalovirus exposure and HLA in healthy donors. 13 Jbeta primers and 60 Vbeta primers were used for the PCR. Measured with immunoSEQ multiplex PCR; TCRdb has only the in-frame clones, and not every one. The record lists some 130,000 clones, of which the ten most abundant hold 1.6%. The sample consisted of PBMCs. The receptors were gathered from a woman aged 40 to 50 in good health and CMV-seropositive.

The chain combines TRBV18 with TRBJ1-1; D unclear. The CDR3 covers 13 residues. V was pared by 3 bases and J by 7 bases, with 12 bases between. The germline V gene encodes CDR1 KGHSH and CDR2 LQKENI. The CDR3 reads CASSPQASDEAFF. The CDR3 nucleotides read TGTGCCAGCTCACCCCAGGCGTCGGATGAAGCTTTCTTT.

V and J are TRBV19 and TRBJ2-1; maybe TRBD2 (5 bases). With 5 bases removed from V and 6 bases from J, the gap between germline ends came to 20 bases. CDR3 length: 16 amino acids. Per the germline V gene, CDR1 is LNHDA and CDR2 is SQIVND (reference sequence). The CDR3 is CASSFRTENQFNEQFF. The CDR3, as DNA: TGTGCCAGTAGTTTCCGGACTGAAAACCAGTTCAATGAGCAGTTCTTC.

The rearrangement uses TRBV5-6 and TRBJ2-7; D is perhaps TRBD2 (5 bases). The CDR3 loop spans 13 amino acids. V was pared by 1 base and J by 3 bases, with 8 bases between. Germline CDR1 and CDR2: SGHDT and YYEEEE. CDR3 DNA: TGTGCCAGCAGCTTGCCCGAGGGCTACGAGCAGTACTTC. Protein product: CASSLPEGYEQYF.

The chain uses TRBV2 and TRBJ2-1; the match to TRBD2 covers 10 bases. The ends lost 6 bases at V and 6 bases at J; junction bases unmatched: 11. The CDR3 contains 16 residues. Germline loops: CDR1 SNHLY, CDR2 FYNNEI. The CDR3: CASRAPVAGGRNEQFF. In nucleotides, the CDR3 is TGTGCCAGCAGGGCCCCCGTAGCGGGAGGACGCAATGAGCAGTTCTTC.